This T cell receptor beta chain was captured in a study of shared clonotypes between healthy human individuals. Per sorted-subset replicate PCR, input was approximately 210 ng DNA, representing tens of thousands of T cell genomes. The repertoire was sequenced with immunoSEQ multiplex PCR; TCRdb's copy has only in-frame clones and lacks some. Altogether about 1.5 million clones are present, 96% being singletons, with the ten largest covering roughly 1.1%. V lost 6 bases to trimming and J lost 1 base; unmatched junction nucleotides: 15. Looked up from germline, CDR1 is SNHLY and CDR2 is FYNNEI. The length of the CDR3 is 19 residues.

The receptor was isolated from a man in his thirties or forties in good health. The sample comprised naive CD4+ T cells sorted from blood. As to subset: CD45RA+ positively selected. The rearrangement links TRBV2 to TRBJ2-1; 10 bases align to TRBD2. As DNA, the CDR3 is TGTGCCAGCAGAAACGCCCCCGCAGTAGCGGGAGGATCCTACAATGAGCAGTTCTTC. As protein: CASRNAPAVAGGSYNEQFF.